The entry below gives a single TCR beta chain sequence along with its context. The antigen is not known. Profiled with immunoSEQ multiplex PCR; TCRdb holds only in-frame clones, not every one. Of approximately 140,000 clones in the sample, about 89% are singletons; the top ten hold roughly 7.1%. Germline V gene data show CDR1 as MNHEY and CDR2 as SVGAGI. The CDR3 consists of 13 residues. V lost 8 bases and J lost 3; bases outside the gene matches: 5. This sample stems from a study of T cell responses to AZD1222 COVID-19 vaccine. Study outcomes and limitations: Donors, mostly white British, included more females; clonal diversity was possibly underestimated. Spike-spanning, vaccine-associated CD4 TCRs were dominant at 160-218 and 743-854.

This TCR derives from an adult who received the MenACWY meningococcal vaccine as a control. The sequencing used peripheral blood, collected 28 days after the second dose of the MenACWY control vaccine. The chain has TRBV6-5 and TRBJ1-2, with 8 bases matching TRBD1. Here the CDR3 reads CASRTGWDYGYTF. Written as DNA, the CDR3 is TGTGCCAGCCGGACAGGGTGGGACTATGGCTACACCTTC.